Listed here are 4 T cell receptor beta chains from one sample, sequenced in a study of blood T cell repertoires in COVID-19. Only in-frame clones appear in the TCRdb table, and some are missing; sequencing was by immunoSEQ multiplex PCR. The repertoire has around 460,000 clones, roughly 90% of them found once; the top ten carry 0.7% to 1%. Sequenced sample: peripheral blood. These receptors originate from a young man with COVID-19, enrolled during active disease.

The chain carries TRBV6-1 and TRBJ2-5, with 12 bases lining up with TRBD2. Germline V gives CDR1 MNHNS, CDR2 SASEGT. The CDR3 has 18 amino acids. J gave up 2 bases and V 1 base, and 8 bases lay outside the gene matches. As DNA, the CDR3 is TGTGCCAGCAGTGAAGGGCTAGCGGGGGGGCTGGGGCAAGAGACCCAGTACTTC. Residues: CASSEGLAGGLGQETQYF.

The chain employs TRBV5-6 and TRBJ2-1; D uncertain. Trimming shortened V by 4 bases and J by 7 bases, and 6 bases separated the two germline ends. This CDR3 region has 11 residues. From germline, CDR1 is SGHDT and CDR2 YYEEEE. CDR3 sequence: CASSLSNEQFF. In nucleotides, the CDR3 is TGTGCCAGCAGCCTTAGTAATGAGCAGTTCTTC.

The rearrangement uses TRBV30 and TRBJ2-7, with D maybe TRBD1 (6 bases). The CDR3 contains 14 residues. V was trimmed by 0 bases and J by 2 bases, leaving 11 bases between them. Germline CDR1 GTSNPN, CDR2 SVGIG (reference sequence). CDR3 in amino acids: CAWSVQGTTYEQYF. In nucleotides, the CDR3 is TGTGCCTGGAGTGTACAGGGTACCACCTACGAGCAGTACTTC.

The chain couples TRBV11-2 to TRBJ2-3; 11 bases agree with TRBD2. The CDR3 has 16 amino acids. CDR1 and CDR2 (germline): SGHAT, FQNNGV. V lost 6 bases to trimming and J lost 1 base; unmatched junction nucleotides: 6. In DNA form, the CDR3 reads TGTGCCAGCAGACGACTAGCGGGGCCTCGCACAGATACGCAGTATTTT. Its translation is CASRRLAGPRTDTQYF.